This TCR beta chain was identified during a study of blood T cell repertoires in COVID-19. It was during active infection that Seattle patients were enrolled and then longitudinally followed. As originally analysed: Reference gene primer amplification yielded estimated nucleated cell counts. The table came from immunoSEQ multiplex PCR; TCRdb's copy has only in-frame clones and leaves some out. V and J calls and clone size are given by that table; D and trimming were obtained from the DNA. Counted here are about 160,000 clones, 92% occurring once; the ten biggest clones make up about 4.8%. CDR1 LGHNA and CDR2 YNFKEQ come from the germline V gene. V gave up 2 bases and J gave up 5 bases; unmatched junction bases: 6. The CDR3 has 15 residues.

Material: peripheral blood. The rearrangement joins TRBV4-2 to TRBJ2-7, with 10 positions matching TRBD2. The origin of this receptor is a man aged 25-40 years with COVID-19, enrolled during active disease. CDR3 nucleotide sequence: TGTGCCAGCAGCCAATTCCCCGGACTAGCGGACGAGCAGTACTTC. It encodes CASSQFPGLADEQYF.